The rows below give T cell receptor beta chains drawn from one sample of a study of shared clonotypes between healthy human individuals. The data were produced by immunoSEQ multiplex PCR, yet TCRdb's version contains in-frame clones alone and is incomplete. Here the sample spans hundreds of thousands of clones, roughly 98% being singletons. Sample: naive CD8+ T cells sorted from blood. These receptors originate from a man aged 25 to 40 in good health. The CDR3 runs from the conserved cysteine through the conserved F or W. D genes are given only for firm matches. Size values are once, few and many counts, or a class for expanded clones, and some rows have none.

clone_size	j_call	v_call	d_call	cdr3_aa	cdr3_nt
.	TRBJ2-3	TRBV27	.	CASSWGDILPLSTDTQYF	TGTGCCAGCAGTTGGGGGGACATTCTTCCCCTTAGCACAGATACGCAGTATTTT
.	TRBJ2-1	TRBV27	.	CASNHKPRWDNEQFF	TGTGCCAGCAACCACAAGCCTCGGTGGGACAATGAGCAGTTCTTC
once	TRBJ2-7	TRBV5-1	.	CASSEDSEEQYF	TGCGCCAGCAGTGAGGATTCTGAAGAGCAGTACTTC
.	TRBJ1-1	TRBV20-1	.	CSESDTEAFF	TGCAGTGAGAGTGACACTGAAGCTTTCTTT
.	TRBJ2-1	TRBV7-8	TRBD2	CASSPRLADNNEQFF	TGTGCCAGCAGCCCTCGACTAGCCGATAACAATGAGCAGTTCTTC
.	TRBJ1-2	TRBV5-6	.	CASSLYIGIRDGYTF	TGTGCCAGCAGCTTGTATATAGGGATAAGGGATGGCTACACCTTC
.	TRBJ2-3	TRBV13	TRBD2	CASSSLAVGDTQYF	TGTGCCAGCAGCTCACTAGCGGTGGGGGATACGCAGTATTTT
.	TRBJ1-1	TRBV7-9	.	CASSPDGTEAFF	TGTGCCAGCAGCCCCGACGGGACTGAAGCTTTCTTT
.	TRBJ2-1	TRBV5-1	TRBD2	CASSFLVGGSPSYNEQFF	TGCGCCAGCAGCTTCCTCGTGGGCGGGAGCCCCTCCTACAATGAGCAGTTCTTC
.	TRBJ2-2	TRBV7-9	.	CASSLAPGELFF	TGTGCCAGCAGCTTAGCCCCCGGGGAGCTGTTTTTT
.	TRBJ2-5	TRBV2	TRBD2	CASRGTSGSAGETQYF	TGTGCCAGCAGGGGGACTAGCGGGAGCGCTGGGGAGACCCAGTACTTC
.	TRBJ2-1	TRBV11-2	.	CASSEIYNEQFF	TGTGCCAGCAGCGAGATTTACAATGAGCAGTTCTTC
.	TRBJ2-7	TRBV5-5	TRBD1	CASRSGTGGEQYF	TGTGCCAGCAGGTCCGGGACAGGCGGTGAGCAGTACTTC
.	TRBJ2-5	TRBV6-5	.	CASSYSGPQQTQYF	TGTGCCAGCAGTTACTCGGGACCTCAACAGACCCAGTACTTC
.	TRBJ2-7	TRBV27	.	CASSLSSPPRYEQYF	TGTGCCAGCAGTTTATCTTCACCTCCGCGGTACGAGCAGTACTTC
.	TRBJ2-2	TRBV7-3	TRBD1	CASSTWTGGLVGELFF	TGTGCCAGCAGCACATGGACAGGGGGCCTTGTCGGGGAGCTGTTTTTT
.	TRBJ2-3	TRBV7-6	TRBD2	CASSLGLAATDTQYF	TGTGCCAGCAGCTTAGGACTAGCAGCCACAGATACGCAGTATTTT
.	TRBJ1-5	TRBV28	.	CASSPTVSGNQPQHF	TGTGCCAGCAGTCCGACCGTGTCAGGCAATCAGCCCCAGCATTTT
.	TRBJ2-2	TRBV10-1	.	CASSESIPPGAGELFF	TGCGCCAGCAGTGAGTCGATCCCCCCGGGAGCCGGGGAGCTGTTTTTT
.	TRBJ2-7	TRBV4-1	.	CASSPNEQVVLYEQYF	TGCGCCAGCAGCCCCAATGAACAGGTGGTACTATACGAGCAGTACTTC
.	TRBJ2-7	TRBV5-8	.	CASSHIQTHYEQYF	TGTGCCAGCAGCCATATACAGACTCACTACGAGCAGTACTTC
.	TRBJ2-7	TRBV2	TRBD1	CASSEGTGIDEQYF	TGTGCCAGCAGTGAAGGGACAGGGATTGACGAGCAGTACTTC
.	TRBJ2-2	TRBV28	TRBD2	CASSFGLAGGLGEGHGTGELFF	TGTGCCAGCAGTTTCGGACTAGCGGGAGGGTTAGGGGAGGGCCACGGCACCGGGGAGCTGTTTTTT
.	TRBJ2-5	TRBV10-3	TRBD1	CAISVPGGETQYF	TGTGCCATCAGTGTCCCAGGGGGCGAGACCCAGTACTTC
.	TRBJ2-7	TRBV27	TRBD1	CASSPDRGDYEQYF	TGTGCCAGCAGTCCGGACAGGGGGGATTACGAGCAGTACTTC
once	TRBJ2-7	TRBV18	.	CASSPRAGGADYEQYF	TGTGCCAGCTCACCACGCGCTGGGGGGGCGGACTACGAGCAGTACTTC
.	TRBJ1-1	TRBV29-1	.	CSVEEPQVMEPEAFF	TGCAGCGTTGAAGAACCACAGGTGATGGAGCCTGAAGCTTTCTTT
.	TRBJ2-7	TRBV18	.	CASSPKNSAGVYEQYF	TGTGCCAGCTCACCGAAAAACAGCGCAGGGGTCTACGAGCAGTACTTC
.	TRBJ2-1	TRBV9	TRBD2	CASSRAGLANNEQFF	TGTGCCAGCAGCCGAGCGGGGCTAGCCAACAATGAGCAGTTCTTC
.	TRBJ1-1	TRBV6-6	.	CASAGGGTEAFF	TGTGCCAGCGCAGGTGGGGGCACTGAAGCTTTCTTT
.	TRBJ2-3	TRBV10-3	TRBD1	CATKTGGRTDTQYF	TGTGCCACCAAAACAGGGGGCCGCACAGATACGCAGTATTTT
.	TRBJ2-5	TRBV10-3	.	CAISESGWGHQETQYF	TGTGCCATCAGTGAGTCGGGGTGGGGCCACCAAGAGACCCAGTACTTC
.	TRBJ1-4	TRBV5-5	.	CASSLPSTNEKLFF	TGTGCCAGCAGCTTACCCAGTACTAATGAAAAACTGTTTTTT
once	TRBJ2-3	TRBV7-9	TRBD2	CASSSGLAGTDTQYF	TGTGCCAGCAGCTCAGGACTAGCGGGCACAGATACGCAGTATTTT
.	TRBJ2-3	TRBV11-3	TRBD2	CASSLLGGGTDTQYF	TGTGCCAGCAGCTTACTGGGGGGGGGCACAGATACGCAGTATTTT
.	TRBJ2-7	TRBV29-1	.	CSVRERGVYEQYF	TGCAGCGTTCGGGAAAGGGGGGTATACGAGCAGTACTTC
.	TRBJ2-2	TRBV10-3	TRBD2	CAISESREAGELFF	TGTGCCATCAGTGAGTCACGGGAGGCCGGGGAGCTGTTTTTT
few	TRBJ1-1	TRBV13	.	CASSPMNTEAFF	TGTGCCAGCAGCCCTATGAACACTGAAGCTTTCTTT
.	TRBJ2-1	TRBV14	TRBD2	CASSQFSGRADNEQFF	TGTGCCAGCAGCCAATTTAGCGGGAGGGCGGACAATGAGCAGTTCTTC
.	TRBJ2-5	TRBV12-5	TRBD1	CASGLVSTGAGTRDGTQYF	TGTGCTAGTGGTTTGGTATCGACAGGGGCTGGGACCAGAGATGGGACCCAGTACTTC
.	TRBJ2-7	TRBV6-5	.	CASSSRAGSAYEQYF	TGTGCCAGCTCCTCACGGGCAGGGTCCGCTTACGAGCAGTACTTC
.	TRBJ1-4	TRBV27	.	CASSLLGENEKLFF	TGTGCCAGCAGTTTACTAGGGGAGAATGAAAAACTGTTTTTT
.	TRBJ1-2	TRBV27	.	CASSLGQNYGYTF	TGTGCCAGCAGTTTGGGGCAGAACTATGGCTACACCTTC
few	TRBJ2-7	TRBV9	TRBD1	CASSYGQGNYEQYF	TGTGCCAGCAGCTACGGACAGGGAAACTACGAGCAGTACTTC
.	TRBJ2-1	TRBV11-2	.	CASSPEGAYNEQFF	TGTGCCAGCAGTCCCGAGGGGGCCTACAATGAGCAGTTCTTC
.	TRBJ1-2	TRBV29-1	.	CSVDLILGGYTF	TGCAGCGTTGACTTGATTCTGGGTGGCTACACCTTC
.	TRBJ2-7	TRBV28	TRBD2	CASRMSQAGGTYEQYF	TGTGCCAGCAGGATGAGTCAAGCGGGAGGGACCTACGAGCAGTACTTC
.	TRBJ1-3	TRBV7-9	TRBD1	CASSTDRYSGNTIYF	TGTGCCAGCAGCACGGACAGGTATTCAGGAAACACCATATATTTT
.	TRBJ2-2	TRBV7-9	.	CASSIGPGVSTGELFF	TGTGCCAGCAGCATCGGGCCAGGGGTTAGCACCGGGGAGCTGTTTTTT
.	TRBJ1-5	TRBV9	.	CASSLWGESDQPQHF	TGTGCCAGCAGCCTCTGGGGAGAATCCGATCAGCCCCAGCATTTT
.	TRBJ2-7	TRBV30	.	CAWSVFASGNEQYF	TGTGCCTGGAGTGTATTTGCGAGTGGAAACGAGCAGTACTTC
.	TRBJ2-5	TRBV7-9	.	CASSSALETQYF	TGTGCCAGCAGCTCGGCTCTCGAGACCCAGTACTTC
once	TRBJ2-3	TRBV6-5	TRBD2	CASSYGLAGSTDTQYF	TGTGCCAGCAGTTACGGGCTAGCGGGCAGCACAGATACGCAGTATTTT